These 2 T cell receptor beta chains were all obtained from the same sample, sequenced in a study of T cells in localized non-small cell lung cancer. Here immunoSEQ multiplex PCR was the method, and the copy in TCRdb shows in-frame clones only, minus some. The table lists fewer than 50,000 clones, roughly 83% of them singletons. Sample: PBMCs, taken before any cancer treatment. Receptors originate from a man between 35 and 75 years old with stage II lung adenocarcinoma.

The J gene is TRBJ2-5, the V gene TRBV1; the table's D call, TRBD2, has no DNA check behind it. TRBV1 has pseudogene status. This CDR3 is built from 16 residues. The CDR3 nucleotides read TGCACCAGCAGCCCACTCGGGGGGCAAAACCAAGAGACCCAGTACTTC. This gives the protein CTSSPLGGQNQETQYF.

The CDR3 sequence is CASSLGAGTSVIEQYF. For the CDR3, the DNA is TGTGCCAGCAGTTTAGGGGCCGGGACTAGCGTTATCGAGCAGTACTTC. The chain is built from TRBV28 and TRBJ2-7, with TRBD2 matching over 10 bases. The V gene end was trimmed by 2 bases and the J gene end by 6 bases; junction bases not matched to a gene: 10. CDR1 and CDR2 from the germline V gene are MDHEN and SYDVKM. This CDR3 region has 16 residues.